The rows below give T cell receptor beta chains drawn from one sample of a study of blood T cell repertoires in COVID-19. The protocol was immunoSEQ multiplex PCR, while the TCRdb copy is restricted to in-frame clones and leaves out a portion. The data contain over 250,000 clones, around 90% of them singletons. Source material: peripheral blood. These receptors were taken from a woman aged 40 to 50 who had recovered from COVID-19. The CDR3 runs from the conserved cysteine through the conserved F or W. Each record gives: clone size, J gene, CDR3 length, V gene, D gene, CDR3 DNA, CDR3 protein. The D gene is left open where the match is weak. Clone size is shown for a subset of rows, as once, few, many or a class of expanded clone.

abundance: -
j_gene: TRBJ2-5
len: 15
v_gene: TRBV7-2
d_gene: -
CDR3nt: TGTGCCAGCAGCTTAAACAGGGTGAGGGGGGAGACCCAGTACTTC
CDR3aa: CASSLNRVRGETQYF

abundance: -
j_gene: TRBJ1-2
len: 11
v_gene: TRBV20-1
d_gene: -
CDR3nt: TGCAGTGCTTTTACAGCTTTAGGCTACACCTTC
CDR3aa: CSAFTALGYTF

abundance: -
j_gene: TRBJ1-2
len: 13
v_gene: TRBV11-2
d_gene: -
CDR3nt: TGTGCCAGCAGCCCCGGCGGTAACTATGGCTACACCTTC
CDR3aa: CASSPGGNYGYTF

abundance: -
j_gene: TRBJ2-7
len: 15
v_gene: TRBV27
d_gene: TRBD1
CDR3nt: TGTGCCAGCAGTTGGTCCGGGACAGGCGGAGGGGAGCAGTACTTC
CDR3aa: CASSWSGTGGGEQYF

abundance: once
j_gene: TRBJ2-3
len: 15
v_gene: TRBV5-1
d_gene: -
CDR3nt: TGCGCCAGCAGCCCGGACTGGGGATCCACAGATACGCAGTATTTT
CDR3aa: CASSPDWGSTDTQYF

abundance: -
j_gene: TRBJ2-1
len: 17
v_gene: TRBV18
d_gene: TRBD2
CDR3nt: TGTGCCAGCTCACCACCGGGGGCTAGCGGGAGAAGGAATGAGCAGTTCTTC
CDR3aa: CASSPPGASGRRNEQFF

abundance: few
j_gene: TRBJ1-6
len: 14
v_gene: TRBV4-2
d_gene: -
CDR3nt: TGTGCCAGCAGCCAACAACTCGGGAATTCACCCCTCCACTTT
CDR3aa: CASSQQLGNSPLHF

abundance: -
j_gene: TRBJ2-3
len: 16
v_gene: TRBV21-1
d_gene: -
CDR3nt: TGTGCCAGCAGCAAAGTGGGGACAGGGGGCAAAGATACGCAGTATTTT
CDR3aa: CASSKVGTGGKDTQYF

abundance: -
j_gene: TRBJ2-2
len: 12
v_gene: TRBV6-1
d_gene: -
CDR3nt: TGTGCCAGCAGCCCCCGCCGGGAACTTCTGTTTTTT
CDR3aa: CASSPRRELLFF

abundance: -
j_gene: TRBJ2-7
len: 14
v_gene: TRBV4-3
d_gene: TRBD1
CDR3nt: TGCGCCAGCAGCCAGGGACAGGGGATAGGCGAGCAGTACTTC
CDR3aa: CASSQGQGIGEQYF

abundance: once
j_gene: TRBJ2-5
len: 15
v_gene: TRBV11-2
d_gene: TRBD2
CDR3nt: TGTGCCAGCAGCTTCAGCGGGAGGGCCGGCGAGACCCAGTACTTC
CDR3aa: CASSFSGRAGETQYF

abundance: -
j_gene: TRBJ1-2
len: 14
v_gene: TRBV28
d_gene: TRBD1
CDR3nt: TGTGCCAGCAGCCGGGGACAGTCTTCCTATGGCTACACCTTC
CDR3aa: CASSRGQSSYGYTF

abundance: -
j_gene: TRBJ2-2
len: 20
v_gene: TRBV11-3
d_gene: TRBD2
CDR3nt: TGTGCCAGCAGCTTAGGTCTGTGGGGCAGAGGTGGCGGGAGGACCGGGGAGCTGTTTTTT
CDR3aa: CASSLGLWGRGGGRTGELFF

abundance: -
j_gene: TRBJ1-5
len: 14
v_gene: TRBV30
d_gene: -
CDR3nt: TGTGCCTGGACCCGAGGGAGGGGCAATCAGCCCCAGCATTTT
CDR3aa: CAWTRGRGNQPQHF

abundance: -
j_gene: TRBJ2-1
len: 15
v_gene: TRBV11-3
d_gene: TRBD2
CDR3nt: TGTGCCAGCAGCTTAGGACTAGCGGGCGGCGATGAGCAGTTCTTC
CDR3aa: CASSLGLAGGDEQFF

abundance: -
j_gene: TRBJ2-3
len: 14
v_gene: TRBV6-4
d_gene: TRBD2
CDR3nt: TGTGCCAGCTCATACCGGGGGGGCGCAGATACGCAGTATTTT
CDR3aa: CASSYRGGADTQYF